Here is one T cell receptor (beta chain) with its context. This table comes from immunoSEQ multiplex PCR, and its TCRdb copy is limited to in-frame clones, with some not included. The data contain over 60,000 clones, approximately 91% of them singletons. This specimen comes from a study of Tregs in tolerant kidney transplant recipients. The CDR3 is 14 residues long. Germline lookup yields CDR1 SGHRS and CDR2 YFSETQ. Trimming removed 2 bases at V and 3 bases at J, with 8 bases between. This sample comprised CD4+ T cells from blood, obtained before the transplant. This chain links TRBV5-1 with TRBJ1-4; D not certain. This TCR was recovered from a human donor who received a combined kidney and bone marrow transplant. The CDR3 nucleotides are TGCGCCAGCAGCTTAACAAATTCTAATGAAAAACTGTTTTTT. Protein: CASSLTNSNEKLFF.